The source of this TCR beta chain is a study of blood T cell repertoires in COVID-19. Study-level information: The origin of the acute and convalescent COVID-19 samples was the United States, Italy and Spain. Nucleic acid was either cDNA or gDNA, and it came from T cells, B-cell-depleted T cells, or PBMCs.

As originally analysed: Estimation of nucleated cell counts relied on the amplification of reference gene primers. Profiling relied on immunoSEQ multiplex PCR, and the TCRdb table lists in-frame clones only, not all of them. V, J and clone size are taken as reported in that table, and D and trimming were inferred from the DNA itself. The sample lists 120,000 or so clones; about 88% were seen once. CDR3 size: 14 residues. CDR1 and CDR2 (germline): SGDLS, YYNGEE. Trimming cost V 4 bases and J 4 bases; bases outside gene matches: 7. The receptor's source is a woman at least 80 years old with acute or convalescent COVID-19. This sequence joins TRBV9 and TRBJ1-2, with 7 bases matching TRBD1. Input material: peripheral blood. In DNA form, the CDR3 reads TGTGCCAGCAGCCCTCAGGGACAGCTCTATGGCTACACCTTC. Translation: CASSPQGQLYGYTF.